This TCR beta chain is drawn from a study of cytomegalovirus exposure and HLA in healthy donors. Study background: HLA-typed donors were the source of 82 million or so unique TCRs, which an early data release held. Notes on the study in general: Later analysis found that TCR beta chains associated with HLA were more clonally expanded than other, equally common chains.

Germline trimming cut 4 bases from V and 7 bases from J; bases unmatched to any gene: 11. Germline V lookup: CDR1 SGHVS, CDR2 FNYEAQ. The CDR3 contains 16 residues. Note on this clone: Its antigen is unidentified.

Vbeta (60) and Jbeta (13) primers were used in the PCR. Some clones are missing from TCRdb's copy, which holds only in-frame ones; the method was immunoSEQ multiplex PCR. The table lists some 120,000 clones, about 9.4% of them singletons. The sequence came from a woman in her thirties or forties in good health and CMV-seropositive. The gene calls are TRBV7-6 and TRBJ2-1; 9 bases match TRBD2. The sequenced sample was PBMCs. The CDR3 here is CASSSIGRGGWNEQFF. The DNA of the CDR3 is TGTGCCAGCAGCTCAATTGGGCGGGGGGGCTGGAATGAGCAGTTCTTC. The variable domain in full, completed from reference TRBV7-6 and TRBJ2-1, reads GAGVSQSPRYKVTKRGQDVALRCDPISGHVSLYWYRQALGQGPEFLTYFNYEAQQDKSGLPNDRFSAERPEGSISTLTIQRTEQRDSAMYRCASSSIGRGGWNEQFFGPGTRLTVL.